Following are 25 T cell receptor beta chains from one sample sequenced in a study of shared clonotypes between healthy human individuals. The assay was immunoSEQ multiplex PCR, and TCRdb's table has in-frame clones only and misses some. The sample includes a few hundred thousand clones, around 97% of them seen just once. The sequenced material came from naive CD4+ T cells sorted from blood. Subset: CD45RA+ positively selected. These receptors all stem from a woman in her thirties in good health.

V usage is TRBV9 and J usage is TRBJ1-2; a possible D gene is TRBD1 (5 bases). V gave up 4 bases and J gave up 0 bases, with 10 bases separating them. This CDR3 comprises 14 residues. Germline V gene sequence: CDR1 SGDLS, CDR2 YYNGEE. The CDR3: CASSQGTANYGYTF. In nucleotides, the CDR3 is TGTGCCAGCAGCCAAGGGACGGCTAACTATGGCTACACCTTC. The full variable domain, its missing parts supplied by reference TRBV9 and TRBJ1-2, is DSGVTQTPKHLITATGQRVTLRCSPRSGDLSVYWYQQSLDQGLQFLIQYYNGEERAKGNILERFSAQQFPDLHSELNLSSLELGDSALYFCASSQGTANYGYTFGSGTRLTVV.

The CDR3 reads CASSLSIQETQYF. The CDR3 DNA follows: TGTGCCAGCAGCTTATCCATTCAAGAGACCCAGTACTTC. The V and J genes are TRBV11-2 and TRBJ2-5; no definite D call. V was trimmed by 2 bases and J by 2 bases, leaving 6 bases between them. Germline CDR1 SGHAT, CDR2 FQNNGV. The CDR3 spans 13 residues.

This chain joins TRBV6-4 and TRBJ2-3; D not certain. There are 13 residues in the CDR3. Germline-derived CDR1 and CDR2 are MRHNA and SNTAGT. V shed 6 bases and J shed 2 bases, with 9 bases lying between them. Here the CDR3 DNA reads TGTGCCAGCAGCGCTCGGGCCACAGATACGCAGTATTTT. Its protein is CASSARATDTQYF.

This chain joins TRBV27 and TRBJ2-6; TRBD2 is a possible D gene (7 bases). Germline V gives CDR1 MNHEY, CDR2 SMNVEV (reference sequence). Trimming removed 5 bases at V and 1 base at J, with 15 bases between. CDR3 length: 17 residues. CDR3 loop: CASSPAGRGSGANVLTF. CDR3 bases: TGTGCCAGCAGTCCCGCAGGGAGGGGGTCTGGGGCCAACGTCCTGACTTTC.

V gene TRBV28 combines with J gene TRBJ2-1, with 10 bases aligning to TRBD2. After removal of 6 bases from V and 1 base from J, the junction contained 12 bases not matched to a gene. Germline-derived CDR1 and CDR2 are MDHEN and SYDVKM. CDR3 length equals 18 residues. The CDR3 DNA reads TGTGCCAGCAGCTTGCCGCTTAGCGGGAGGATATCCTACAATGAGCAGTTCTTC. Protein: CASSLPLSGRISYNEQFF.

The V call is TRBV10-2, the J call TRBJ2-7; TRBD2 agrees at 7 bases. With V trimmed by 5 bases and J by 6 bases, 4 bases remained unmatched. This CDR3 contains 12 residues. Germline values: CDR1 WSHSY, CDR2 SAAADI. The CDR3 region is CASSPTSVEQYF. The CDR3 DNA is TGCGCCAGCAGTCCTACTAGCGTCGAGCAGTACTTC.

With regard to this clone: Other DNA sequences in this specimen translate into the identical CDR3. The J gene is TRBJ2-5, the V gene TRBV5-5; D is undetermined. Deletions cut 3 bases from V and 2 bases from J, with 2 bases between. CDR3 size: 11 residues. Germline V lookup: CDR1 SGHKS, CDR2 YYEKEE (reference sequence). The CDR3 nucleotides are TGTGCCAGCAGCTCGCAAGAGACCCAGTACTTC. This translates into CASSSQETQYF.

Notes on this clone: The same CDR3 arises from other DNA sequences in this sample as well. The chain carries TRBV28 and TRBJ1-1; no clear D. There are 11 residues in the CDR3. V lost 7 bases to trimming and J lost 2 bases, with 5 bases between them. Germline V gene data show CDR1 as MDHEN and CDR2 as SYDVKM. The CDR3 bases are TGTGCCAGCAACAAAAACACTGAAGCTTTCTTT. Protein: CASNKNTEAFF.

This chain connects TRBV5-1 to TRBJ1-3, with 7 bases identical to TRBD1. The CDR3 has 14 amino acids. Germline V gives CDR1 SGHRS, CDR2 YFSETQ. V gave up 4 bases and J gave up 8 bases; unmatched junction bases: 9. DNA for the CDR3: TGCGCCAGCAGCCTGGGACAGCCGCGGGACACCATATATTTT. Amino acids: CASSLGQPRDTIYF.

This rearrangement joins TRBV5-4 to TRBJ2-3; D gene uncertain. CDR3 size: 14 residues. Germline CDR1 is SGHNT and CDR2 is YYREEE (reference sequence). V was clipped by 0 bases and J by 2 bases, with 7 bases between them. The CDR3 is CASSLDGFTDTQYF. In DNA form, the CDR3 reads TGTGCCAGCAGCTTGGACGGGTTCACAGATACGCAGTATTTT.

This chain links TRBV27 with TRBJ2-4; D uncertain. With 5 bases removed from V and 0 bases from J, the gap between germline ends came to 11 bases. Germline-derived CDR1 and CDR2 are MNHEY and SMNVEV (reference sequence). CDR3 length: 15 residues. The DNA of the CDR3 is TGTGCCAGCAGTCCCCGGAAAATAGCCAAAAACATTCAGTACTTC. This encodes CASSPRKIAKNIQYF.

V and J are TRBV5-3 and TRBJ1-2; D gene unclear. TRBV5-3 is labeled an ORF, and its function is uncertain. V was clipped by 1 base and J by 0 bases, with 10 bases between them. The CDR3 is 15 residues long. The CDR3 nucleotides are TGTGCCAGAAGCTTGTTTGGGAAAGCTAACTATGGCTACACCTTC. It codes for CARSLFGKANYGYTF.

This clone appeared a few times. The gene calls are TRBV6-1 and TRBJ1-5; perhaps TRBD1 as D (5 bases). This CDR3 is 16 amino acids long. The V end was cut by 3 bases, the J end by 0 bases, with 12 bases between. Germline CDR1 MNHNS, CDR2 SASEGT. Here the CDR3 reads CASSDRRDYSNQPQHF. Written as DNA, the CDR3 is TGTGCCAGCAGTGACCGACGGGACTATAGCAATCAGCCCCAGCATTTT.

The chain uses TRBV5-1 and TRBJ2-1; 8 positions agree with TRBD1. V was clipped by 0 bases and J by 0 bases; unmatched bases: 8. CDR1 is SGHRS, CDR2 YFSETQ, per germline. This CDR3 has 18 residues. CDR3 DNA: TGCGCCAGCAGCTTGGCCCCGACAGGGGCCAGCTCCTACAATGAGCAGTTCTTC. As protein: CASSLAPTGASSYNEQFF.

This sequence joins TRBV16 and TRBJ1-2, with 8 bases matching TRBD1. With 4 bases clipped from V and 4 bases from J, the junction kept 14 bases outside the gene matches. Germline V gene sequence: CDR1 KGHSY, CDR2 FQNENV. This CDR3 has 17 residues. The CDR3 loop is CASSRGRAGQATYGYTF. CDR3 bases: TGTGCCAGCAGCCGCGGGCGAGCGGGACAGGCAACCTATGGCTACACCTTC. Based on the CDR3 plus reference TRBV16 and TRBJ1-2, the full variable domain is GEEVAQTPKHLVRGEGQKAKLYCAPIKGHSYVFWYQQVLKNEFKFLISFQNENVFDETGMPKERFSAKCLPNSPCSLEIQATKLEDSAVYFCASSRGRAGQATYGYTFGSGTRLTVV.

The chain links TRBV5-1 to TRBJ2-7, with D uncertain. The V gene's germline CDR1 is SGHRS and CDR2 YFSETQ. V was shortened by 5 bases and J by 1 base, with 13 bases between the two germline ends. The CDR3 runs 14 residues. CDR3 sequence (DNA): TGCGCCAGCAGGGGCCCCTTTGGGTCCTACGAGCAGTACTTC. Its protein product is CASRGPFGSYEQYF.

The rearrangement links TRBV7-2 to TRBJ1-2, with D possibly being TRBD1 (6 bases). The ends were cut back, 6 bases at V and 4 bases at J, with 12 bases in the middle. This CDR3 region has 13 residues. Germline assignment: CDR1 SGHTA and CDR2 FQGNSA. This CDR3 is CASRTTGRYGYTF. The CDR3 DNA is TGTGCCAGCAGAACAACAGGGCGCTATGGCTACACCTTC.

CDR3 amino acids: CASSLTGMNTEAFF. As DNA, the CDR3 is TGTGCCAGCAGTTTGACAGGAATGAACACTGAAGCTTTCTTT. J is TRBJ1-1 and V is TRBV28; the D gene is possibly TRBD1 (6 bases). Germline assignment: CDR1 MDHEN and CDR2 SYDVKM. V was trimmed by 3 bases and J by 0 bases, leaving 8 bases between them. This CDR3 spans 14 amino acids.

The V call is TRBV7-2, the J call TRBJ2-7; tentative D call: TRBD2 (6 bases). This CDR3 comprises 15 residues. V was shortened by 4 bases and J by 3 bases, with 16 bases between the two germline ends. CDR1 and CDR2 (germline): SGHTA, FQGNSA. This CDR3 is CASSSTSSGLYEQYF. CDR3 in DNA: TGTGCCAGCAGCTCAACTAGCTCGGGGCTCTACGAGCAGTACTTC.

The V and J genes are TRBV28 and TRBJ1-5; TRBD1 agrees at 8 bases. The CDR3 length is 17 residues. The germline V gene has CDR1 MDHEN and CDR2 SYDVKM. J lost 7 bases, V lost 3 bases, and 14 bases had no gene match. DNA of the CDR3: TGTGCCAGCAGTTTTAGGTTCTGGGACAGGTCGCGGCAGCCCCAGCATTTT. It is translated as CASSFRFWDRSRQPQHF.

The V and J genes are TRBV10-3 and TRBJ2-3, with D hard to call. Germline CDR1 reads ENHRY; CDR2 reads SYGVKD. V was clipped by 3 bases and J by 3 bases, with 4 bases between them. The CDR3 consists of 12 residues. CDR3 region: CAISDYTDTQYF. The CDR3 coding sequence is TGTGCCATCAGTGACTATACAGATACGCAGTATTTT.

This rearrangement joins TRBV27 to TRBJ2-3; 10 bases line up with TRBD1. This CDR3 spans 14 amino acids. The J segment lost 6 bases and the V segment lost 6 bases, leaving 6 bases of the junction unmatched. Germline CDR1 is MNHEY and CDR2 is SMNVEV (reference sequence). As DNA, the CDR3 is TGTGCCAGCAGAAAACCGGGACAGGGGGATACGCAGTATTTT. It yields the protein CASRKPGQGDTQYF.

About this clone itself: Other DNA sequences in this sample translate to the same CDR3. The CDR3 region is CASSLQGASTDTQYF. The CDR3 bases are TGCGCCAGCAGCTTACAGGGGGCGAGCACAGATACGCAGTATTTT. The chain is built from TRBV5-1 and TRBJ2-3; 9 bases align to TRBD1. The CDR3 consists of 15 residues. V trimming: 2 bases; J trimming: 0 bases; junction bases outside the gene matches: 1. Germline CDR1 SGHRS, CDR2 YFSETQ.

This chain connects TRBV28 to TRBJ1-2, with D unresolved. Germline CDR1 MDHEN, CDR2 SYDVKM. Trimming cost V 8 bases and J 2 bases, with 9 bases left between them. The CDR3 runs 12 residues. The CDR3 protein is CASWWSNYGYTF. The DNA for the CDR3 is TGTGCCAGCTGGTGGTCGAACTATGGCTACACCTTC.

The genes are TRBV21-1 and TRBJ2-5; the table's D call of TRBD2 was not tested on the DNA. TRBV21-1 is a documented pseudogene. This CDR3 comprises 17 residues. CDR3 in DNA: TGTGCCAGCAGCAACCGATTCGGGACTCGTTTTAAAGAGACCCAGTACTTC. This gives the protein CASSNRFGTRFKETQYF.